The table lists the clone carrying this T cell receptor (beta chain) with many counts. Its antigen is not identified. The sorting of naive CD8 T cells used the CD8+CD4-CCR7+CD45RA+ phenotype. Bulk TCR library preparation followed previously described methods with listed TCR primers. TCRdb called the PCR reads again in MiXCR, with one record for every CDR3 protein. This sample has under 650,000 distinct CDR3 sequences, with 15% to 20% found just once. This entry belongs to a study of molecular identifiers for immune sequencing clone quantification. Study findings and constraints: Clones with over 20 RNA copies captured over 98% of effector molecules but under 1% of naive ones. With a barcode shared among identical TCR molecules, highly expanded clone sizes could be underestimated.

The V and J ends lost 6 bases and 5 bases, in that order; junction bases with no gene match: 10. The CDR3 is 15 residues long. Per the germline V gene, CDR1 is SNHLY and CDR2 is FYNNEI. This sequence was found in a human donor in good health. Some libraries in this study had Jurkat cell RNA spiked in. The chain uses TRBV2 and TRBJ1-5; 7 bases map to TRBD1. The sample comprised naive CD8+ T cells from blood, with Jurkat cell RNA spiked in. Subset: FACS-sorted CD8+CD4-CCR7+CD45RA+ naive T cells. CDR3 protein: CASSPPGTAHQPQHF. CDR3 DNA: TGTGCCAGCAGCCCCCCCGGGACAGCCCATCAGCCCCAGCATTTT.